The 12 T cell receptor beta chains below all came from one sample that was sequenced in a study of spatial heterogeneity in lung cancer. Time point reported: sample taken at primary tumor resection. TCRdb used MiXCR to reprocess the 5' RACE reads, holding one entry per CDR3 protein. Here the sample spans tens of thousands of distinct CDR3 sequences, about 12% being singletons. Sequencing was performed on PBMCs, taken at surgery. The receptors originated from a male donor with early-stage non-small cell lung cancer.

This clonotype appeared a few times. The chain uses TRBV20-1 and TRBJ1-4; D is possibly TRBD1 (6 bases). There are 15 residues in the CDR3. Germline V gene lookup returns CDR1 DFQATT and CDR2 SNEGSKA (reference sequence). Trimming took 5 bases from V and 0 from J, leaving 13 bases between them. The CDR3 coding sequence is TGCAGTGCTCGACTCCACAGGGCAACTAATGAAAAACTGTTTTTT. Encoded protein: CSARLHRATNEKLFF.

This clonotype has just a few counts. The V and J genes are TRBV18 and TRBJ2-7, with no clear D. The germline gives CDR1 KGHSH, CDR2 LQKENI. V lost 1 base and J lost 7, with 8 bases in between. CDR3 length equals 12 residues. The CDR3 region is CASSPRAGEQYF. The CDR3 DNA follows: TGTGCCAGCTCACCACGGGCTGGGGAGCAGTACTTC.

This chain uses TRBV4-1 with TRBJ2-2; D tentatively fits TRBD1 or TRBD2 (5 bases each). CDR3 length: 15 amino acids. Germline CDR1 MGHRA, CDR2 YSYEKL. V lost 3 bases, J lost 5 bases, and 13 bases lay in between. The CDR3, as DNA: TGCGCCAGCAGCCATCAGTGGGGGATGACCGGGGAGCTGTTTTTT. It codes for CASSHQWGMTGELFF.

The sample holds many counts of this clonotype. The CDR3 reads CASSGRQPNTEAFF. In DNA, the CDR3 is TGTGCCAGCAGTGGGCGACAGCCGAACACTGAAGCTTTCTTT. The chain uses TRBV6-5 and TRBJ1-1; possible D gene TRBD1, 5 bases. With 5 bases removed from V and 1 base from J, the gap between germline ends came to 11 bases. Germline V gene lookup returns CDR1 MNHEY and CDR2 SVGAGI. This CDR3 contains 14 residues.

This clonotype was recorded only once. The chain recombines TRBV28 with TRBJ2-1, with TRBD2 matching over 9 bases. The germline gives CDR1 MDHEN, CDR2 SYDVKM. V lost 1 base, J lost 16 bases, and 14 bases stayed unmatched. The CDR3 consists of 15 residues. CDR3 in DNA: TGTGCCAGCAGTTTATTGCCAGCGGGGGGCTTCTCGCTTTTCTTC. Amino acid sequence: CASSLLPAGGFSLFF. The variable domain in full, with the rest retrieved from reference TRBV28 and TRBJ2-1, is DVKVTQSSRYLVKRTGEKVFLECVQDMDHENMFWYRQDPGLGLRLIYFSYDVKMKEKGDIPEGYSVSREKKERFSLILESASTNQTSMYLCASSLLPAGGFSLFFGPGTRLTVL.

J is TRBJ1-4 and V is TRBV6-5; 8 positions match TRBD1. The CDR3 is 15 amino acids. The J segment lost 2 bases and the V segment lost 5 bases, leaving 4 bases of the junction unmatched. The germline V gene has CDR1 MNHEY and CDR2 SVGAGI. In DNA form, the CDR3 reads TGTGCCAGCAGTCACCAGGGGGCCACTAATGAAAAACTGTTTTTT. It specifies CASSHQGATNEKLFF.

With respect to this clonotype: A much larger clone lies one base from this, so it may be a read error. The V call is TRBV4-2, the J call TRBJ1-5, with D uncertain. CDR3 length: 14 amino acids. Between the trimmed V and J ends, which lost 4 bases and 3 bases, there was a span of 10 bases. Germline CDR1 is LGHNA and CDR2 is YNFKEQ. The DNA of the CDR3 is TGTGCCAGCAGCCGGGAAGCCGACAATCAGCCCCAGCATTTT. This codes for CASSREADNQPQHF.

This clonotype was recorded a few times. J is TRBJ1-4 and V is TRBV28; D is uncertain. The CDR3 totals 14 residues. Trimming left V 2 bases short and J 10 bases short, with 14 bases between. Germline V lookup: CDR1 MDHEN, CDR2 SYDVKM. The CDR3 reads CASSLLVPVGKLFF. CDR3 coding DNA: TGTGCCAGCAGTTTACTGGTACCGGTGGGAAAACTGTTTTTT.

This clonotype was recorded once. The chain recombines TRBV16 with TRBJ1-5; TRBD1 is a possible D gene (6 bases). Trimming pared 6 bases from V and 2 bases from J, leaving 14 bases between. From germline, CDR1 is KGHSY and CDR2 FQNENV. This CDR3 contains 15 residues. The CDR3 DNA reads TGTGCCAGCAGAAGTGTGGGGGCGGGCAATCAGCCCCAGCATTTT. Translating it yields CASRSVGAGNQPQHF.

V and J are TRBV7-2 and TRBJ1-5; D remains ambiguous. CDR1 is SGHTA, CDR2 FQGNSA, per germline. Trimming shortened V by 1 base and J by 0 bases, and 4 bases separated the two germline ends. CDR3 length: 14 residues. The CDR3 spells CASSLEHSNQPQHF. The CDR3, as DNA: TGTGCCAGCAGCTTAGAGCATAGCAATCAGCCCCAGCATTTT.

CDR3: CSAPRQAVEAFF. As DNA, the CDR3 is TGCAGTGCTCCCCGGCAGGCCGTTGAAGCTTTCTTT. J is TRBJ1-1 and V is TRBV20-1; D ambiguous. V lost 5 bases to trimming and J lost 7 bases, with 14 bases between them. The CDR3 has 12 amino acids. Per germline, CDR1 DFQATT and CDR2 SNEGSKA (reference sequence).

This clonotype was seen a handful of times. The rearrangement joins TRBV10-2 to TRBJ1-4, with no clear D. Germline V gene data show CDR1 as WSHSY and CDR2 as SAAADI. With 2 bases removed from V and 3 bases from J, the gap between germline ends came to 7 bases. There are 14 residues in the CDR3. CDR3 nucleotide sequence: TGCGCCAGCAGTGAGGGTCGGCCTAATGAAAAACTGTTTTTT. This translates into CASSEGRPNEKLFF.